This T cell receptor beta chain was found in a study of regulatory T cells in long-lasting Graves disease. General observations from the study: Comparison showed that persistent patients shared more public clonotypes (under 3,000) than new patients (approximately 930).

Trimming shortened V by 0 bases and J by 5 bases, and 10 bases separated the two germline ends. CDR1 and CDR2 (germline): MNHEY, SVGEGT. CDR3 length: 14 residues. Notes on this clonotype: Its antigen is unknown.

Time point in this sample: newly diagnosed GD, antithyroid drugs for less than 3 months. From RNA extracted from PBMCs, the TCR library was made. To make TCR beta libraries, researchers used iRepertoire HTBI primers and Arm-PCR of CDR3 regions. TCRdb analysed the multiplex PCR reads with MiXCR anew, one entry per CDR3 protein. Among 420,000 or so distinct CDR3 sequences listed, roughly 15% were seen once. The same sample was also studied in work on T cells in Graves' hyperthyroidism and ophthalmopathy.

The rearrangement links TRBV6-2 or TRBV6-3 to TRBJ2-5; no reliable D call. The clonotype comes from a woman under 30 with Graves disease. This specimen consisted of peripheral blood mononuclear cells (PBMCs), obtained at new diagnosis, from a patient treated with antithyroid drugs. The CDR3 loop is CASSYSSESETQYF. Here the CDR3 DNA reads TGTGCCAGCAGTTACTCTTCCGAATCGGAGACCCAGTACTTC.